One TCR beta chain is described in this entry. The sample comes from a study of blood T cell repertoires in COVID-19. Study information: Acute and convalescent COVID-19 specimens originated in the United States, Italy and Spain. PBMCs, B-cell-depleted T cells, or T cells were the source of the cDNA or gDNA that made up the material.

The protocol was immunoSEQ multiplex PCR, while the TCRdb copy is restricted to in-frame clones and leaves out a portion. The table has 210,000 or so clones, more than 75% seen once. Trimming stripped 5 bases from V and 0 bases from J, with 11 bases between. The CDR3 runs 15 residues. Germline V CDR1 and CDR2: SGHTA, FQGNSA. Cohorts were determined from participant-reported clinical history. This clonotype was sampled from a woman aged 40-49 years with acute COVID-19. The sequenced sample was PBMCs or T cells enriched from blood (not recorded which). This chain connects TRBV7-2 to TRBJ1-3; D is undetermined. The CDR3 DNA is TGTGCCAGCAGCCTCAACCCGGGCTCTGGAAACACCATATATTTT. Translating gives CASSLNPGSGNTIYF.